This is a list of T cell receptor beta chains from one sample in a study of blood T cell repertoires in COVID-19. The data were produced by immunoSEQ multiplex PCR, yet TCRdb's version contains in-frame clones alone and is incomplete. Among around 60,000 clones listed, roughly 90% were seen once. Material for sequencing was peripheral blood. The receptors shown here come from a human donor in a cohort sampled during active COVID-19. Each CDR3 is given with its conserved first and last residue. The D gene is left open where the match is weak. Clone sizes are given selectively: once, few, many, or a class where the clone is expanded.

DNA | CDR3 | V | size | D | J
TGTGCCTGCACCGGGACAGAGCTAAAAGAGACCCAGTACTTC | CACTGTELKETQYF | TRBV2 | . | TRBD1 | TRBJ2-5
TGCGCCAGCAGCCAAGTTTTAGTCGCCTCTACCACAGATACGCAGTATTTT | CASSQVLVASTTDTQYF | TRBV4-1 | . | . | TRBJ2-3
TGTGCCAGTACCCTAACTCCGGACAGCGGTTCACCCCTCCACTTT | CASTLTPDSGSPLHF | TRBV19 | . | . | TRBJ1-6
TGTGCCAGCAGTTTAGCGCCCCAGTCACCCCTCCACTTT | CASSLAPQSPLHF | TRBV12-3/TRBV12-4 | . | . | TRBJ1-6
TGTGCCAGCAGCTTACGATGGGAGAGCTCCTACAATGAGCAGTTCTTC | CASSLRWESSYNEQFF | TRBV7-6 | . | . | TRBJ2-1
TGTGCCAGCACCGGATGGGGCCCGGTGGGGGAGACCCAGTACTTC | CASTGWGPVGETQYF | TRBV6-5 | . | . | TRBJ2-5
TGCGCCAGCAGCCAAGTCGCCCAAGACAGGGAACTCACCTACGAGCAGTACTTC | CASSQVAQDRELTYEQYF | TRBV4-1 | . | TRBD1 | TRBJ2-7
TGTGCCAGCAGTTTTATCGGGATCGGTGACGAGCAGTACTTC | CASSFIGIGDEQYF | TRBV28 | once | . | TRBJ2-7
TGTGCCAGCAGCCCAGGGTATGCAGGGGGCAACATGGATGGCTACACCTTC | CASSPGYAGGNMDGYTF | TRBV28 | . | TRBD1 | TRBJ1-2
TGTGCCAGCAGGCGGACGAGCGGGGGGTACAATGAGCAGTTCTTC | CASRRTSGGYNEQFF | TRBV6-5 | . | TRBD2 | TRBJ2-1
TGTGCCCCAAAGGGGCAGGCTGAAGCTTTCTTT | CAPKGQAEAFF | TRBV10-3 | . | . | TRBJ1-1
TGTGCCAGTAGGAGCGGGGCCCTTAGTGAGCAGTACTTC | CASRSGALSEQYF | TRBV19 | . | TRBD2 | TRBJ2-7
TGTGCCAGCAGCTTGGGTCGGGAGTCCACCTACGAGCAGTACTTC | CASSLGRESTYEQYF | TRBV5-6 | . | . | TRBJ2-7
TGTGCCAGCAGCTTATCCCACAGGGCTGAGGAGCAGTACTTC | CASSLSHRAEEQYF | TRBV7-8 | . | . | TRBJ2-7
TGTGCCAGCAGCTTAGGGAGTGCGGGACAGGGGAGTTTCTACGAGCAGTACTTC | CASSLGSAGQGSFYEQYF | TRBV7-6 | . | TRBD1 | TRBJ2-7
TGTGCCAGCAGCTTGGTAATAGGGGGTTCGCCGTACAATGAGCAGTTCTTC | CASSLVIGGSPYNEQFF | TRBV5-6 | . | . | TRBJ2-1
TGTGCCAGCAGACCCGGACTGAGCTATGGCTACACCTTC | CASRPGLSYGYTF | TRBV6-5 | . | . | TRBJ1-2
TGTGCCAGCAGCTTGCCCCAACTAGCAACCGAGCAGTACTTC | CASSLPQLATEQYF | TRBV5-6 | . | . | TRBJ2-7
TGCAGCGTTGAAGCGGACAGGTACGAGCAGTACTTC | CSVEADRYEQYF | TRBV29-1 | . | TRBD1 | TRBJ2-7
TGCAGTGCTAGTGCTGGGGCTGCAGATACGCAGTATTTT | CSASAGAADTQYF | TRBV20-1 | . | . | TRBJ2-3
TGTGCCAGCAGCTTAGACGGGGGAGGTGGTTTCGGTGAGCAGTTCTTC | CASSLDGGGGFGEQFF | TRBV7-2 | once | . | TRBJ2-1
TGTGCCAGCAGTGAATTTGAAGGGACAGGCTATGGCTACACCTTC | CASSEFEGTGYGYTF | TRBV25-1 | . | TRBD1 | TRBJ1-2
TGTGCCAGCAGCCAAGATCTAGGCGTCAGCACAGATACGCAGTATTTT | CASSQDLGVSTDTQYF | TRBV14 | once | . | TRBJ2-3
TGTGCCAGCAGTCCCCCCGACAGAATCTACGAGCAGTACTTC | CASSPPDRIYEQYF | TRBV28 | . | . | TRBJ2-7
TGTGCCAGTAGTATTAGCGGGAGGGGGGTCAATGAGCAGTTCTTC | CASSISGRGVNEQFF | TRBV19 | . | TRBD2 | TRBJ2-1
TGTGCCAGTAGTAAGGACTGGAATGGCTACACCTTC | CASSKDWNGYTF | TRBV19 | . | . | TRBJ1-2
TGTGCCAGCAGGGGGTGGACAGGGTACTACAATGAGCAGTTCTTC | CASRGWTGYYNEQFF | TRBV28 | . | TRBD1 | TRBJ2-1